This entry lists 27 T cell receptor beta chains sequenced from one sample in a study of T cells in localized non-small cell lung cancer. The method was immunoSEQ multiplex PCR; TCRdb's version includes in-frame clones alone and lacks a portion of them. The sample has over a thousand clones; 20% to 30% are singletons. Sequences were derived from normal lung tissue next to the tumor, sampled before any cancer treatment. These TCRs come from a man aged 35-75 years with stage III lung adenocarcinoma.

The gene calls are TRBV4-1 and TRBJ2-5; D remains ambiguous. Trimming pared 0 bases from V and 1 base from J, leaving 12 bases between. This CDR3 is 16 amino acids long. Germline CDR1 and CDR2: MGHRA and YSYEKL. The CDR3 reads CASSQEGRPPQETQYF. CDR3 DNA sequence: TGCGCCAGCAGCCAAGAAGGTCGCCCACCCCAAGAGACCCAGTACTTC.

This chain connects TRBV10-2 to TRBJ1-4; the D gene is possibly TRBD1 (6 bases). Trimming cost V 0 bases and J 8 bases, with 19 bases left between them. Per the germline V gene, CDR1 is WSHSY and CDR2 is SAAADI. The length of the CDR3 is 17 residues. CDR3 region: CASSESNLGQRDEKLFF. CDR3 nucleotide sequence: TGCGCCAGCAGTGAGTCGAATCTCGGACAGAGAGACGAAAAACTGTTTTTT.

The chain uses TRBV11-3 and TRBJ1-2; 7 nucleotides line up with TRBD1. The trim removed 6 bases at V and 8 bases at J, leaving 15 bases unmatched. Germline V lookup: CDR1 SGHNT, CDR2 YENEEA. The CDR3 contains 15 residues. The CDR3 DNA is TGTGCCAGCAGGTCCGGGACAGCAGGTTCCCACGGCTACACCTTC. Protein sequence: CASRSGTAGSHGYTF.

This clone has a handful of counts. The V and J genes are TRBV11-3 and TRBJ2-1; 14 bases align to TRBD2. Germline V gene sequence: CDR1 SGHNT, CDR2 YENEEA. CDR3 size: 16 residues. Trimming removed 5 bases from V and 9 bases from J; junction bases left unmatched: 9. The CDR3 spells CASSPGLAGGGSEQFF. DNA of the CDR3: TGTGCCAGCAGCCCCGGACTAGCGGGAGGAGGTAGTGAGCAGTTCTTC.

This clone appeared a few times. The J gene is TRBJ2-3, the V gene TRBV6-8; D is unclear. The CDR3 sequence is 16 residues long. Germline V gives CDR1 MNHGY, CDR2 SAAAGT. Trimming cost V 5 bases and J 5 bases, with 20 bases left between them. CDR3 coding DNA: TGTGCCAGCAGTGACCTGCCAGGCGGAACACAAGATACGCAGTATTTT. It is translated as CASSDLPGGTQDTQYF.

There are a few counts of this clone. The chain has TRBV6-8 and TRBJ2-1; the D gene is possibly TRBD1 (6 bases). Germline V gene sequence: CDR1 MNHGY, CDR2 SAAAGT. V dropped 6 bases and J dropped 4 bases, with 10 bases sitting between them. The CDR3 spans 13 residues. Written as DNA, the CDR3 is TGTGCCAGCAGCTTCGGACAGTACAATGAGCAGTTCTTC. Encoded protein: CASSFGQYNEQFF.

The chain combines TRBV29-1 with TRBJ2-2, with a tentative D call TRBD1 (6 bases). Germline CDR1 SQVTM, CDR2 ANQGSEA. Trimming took 5 bases from V and 7 from J, leaving 14 bases between them. CDR3 size: 13 residues. In DNA, the CDR3 is TGCAGCGTTCGTAGGGGGTCGATCGGGGAGCTGTTTTTT. This sequence encodes CSVRRGSIGELFF.

The chain is built from TRBV18 and TRBJ2-1; 10 bases are a match to TRBD1. Germline V gene data show CDR1 as KGHSH and CDR2 as LQKENI. The CDR3 runs to 16 residues. V lost 2 bases, J lost 6 bases, and 7 bases stayed unmatched. The CDR3 protein is CASSPLTGGAPNEQFF. DNA of the CDR3: TGTGCCAGCTCACCATTGACAGGGGGCGCGCCCAATGAGCAGTTCTTC.

The chain links TRBV11-3 to TRBJ1-1; unclear D gene. Germline CDR1 SGHNT, CDR2 YENEEA. Trimming pared 1 base from V and 3 bases from J, leaving 9 bases between. CDR3 length: 14 amino acids. The CDR3 region has the DNA TGTGCCAGCAGCTTAGGGCAGGAGTACACTGAAGCTTTCTTT. It encodes CASSLGQEYTEAFF. Filled out from reference TRBV11-3 and TRBJ1-1, the complete variable domain reads EAGVVQSPRYKIIEKKQPVAFWCNPISGHNTLYWYLQNLGQGPELLIRYENEEAVDDSQLPKDRFSAERLKGVDSTLKIQPAELGDSAVYLCASSLGQEYTEAFFGQGTRLTVV.

This clone was seen only a few times. The rearrangement links TRBV10-2 to TRBJ2-2; no reliable D call. With 6 bases removed from V and 0 bases from J, the gap between germline ends came to 5 bases. Germline V lookup: CDR1 WSHSY, CDR2 SAAADI. This CDR3 has 13 amino acids. For the CDR3, the DNA is TGCGCCAGCAGACAGCCGAACACCGGGGAGCTGTTTTTT. This translates into CASRQPNTGELFF.

This clone has a handful of counts. The chain has TRBV6-8 and TRBJ1-1, with a possible D match to TRBD1 (6 bases). The V and J ends lost 7 bases and 0 bases respectively, with 24 bases between them. From germline, CDR1 is MNHGY and CDR2 SAAAGT. CDR3 length equals 18 residues. The CDR3 is CASIDRSWGTLMNTEAFF. The CDR3 DNA follows: TGTGCCAGCATCGACAGGTCCTGGGGAACCCTCATGAACACTGAAGCTTTCTTT.

By frequency in the sample, this clone is medium-sized. The chain uses TRBV11-3 and TRBJ1-1; D remains unclear. The CDR3 is made up of 15 amino acids. V lost 4 bases and J 1 base, leaving 13 bases between the germline ends. CDR1 SGHNT and CDR2 YENEEA come from the germline V gene. CDR3 residues: CASSSPRLWNTEAFF. As DNA, the CDR3 is TGTGCCAGCAGCTCCCCGCGGTTGTGGAACACTGAAGCTTTCTTT.

This clone counts as medium-sized. V and J are TRBV11-3 and TRBJ2-3; 9 positions match TRBD2. CDR1 and CDR2 from the germline V gene are SGHNT and YENEEA. This CDR3 has 16 residues. V lost 5 bases and J lost 5; bases outside the gene matches: 11. The CDR3 here is CASSPLAGGPRDTQYF. CDR3 nucleotide sequence: TGTGCCAGCAGCCCCCTGGCGGGAGGGCCAAGAGATACGCAGTATTTT.

Relative to its sample, this clone is large (0.1 to 1%). The V and J genes are TRBV6-8 and TRBJ2-1; 8 nucleotides match TRBD2. Per the germline V gene, CDR1 is MNHGY and CDR2 is SAAAGT. The V and J ends lost 6 bases and 3 bases, in that order; junction bases with no gene match: 7. The CDR3 is made up of 15 amino acids. In nucleotides, the CDR3 is TGTGCCAGCAGCTTAGCGGGGCCTGGCTACAATGAGCAGTTCTTC. Encoded protein: CASSLAGPGYNEQFF.

The chain joins TRBV6-8 to TRBJ2-7, with 12 positions matching TRBD2. The J segment lost 9 bases and the V segment lost 7 bases, leaving 10 bases of the junction unmatched. CDR1 is MNHGY, CDR2 SAAAGT, per germline. The CDR3 contains 14 residues. The CDR3 DNA is TGTGCCAGCACTTCGAGACTAGCGGGAGAACGGCAGTACTTC. This translates into CASTSRLAGERQYF.

This clone showed up just a few times. The rearrangement uses TRBV6-8 and TRBJ2-7; the D gene is possibly TRBD2 (6 bases). Per germline, CDR1 MNHGY and CDR2 SAAAGT. This CDR3 has 16 residues. Trimming removed 4 bases at V and 3 bases at J, with 19 bases between. CDR3: CASSSPTGGTVYEQYF. DNA of the CDR3: TGTGCCAGCAGTTCACCCACCGGCGGGACGGTCTACGAGCAGTACTTC.

This clone turned up a few times. The J gene is TRBJ1-1, the V gene TRBV6-8, with 9 bases aligning to TRBD1. The CDR3 is made up of 13 amino acids. The V segment lost 4 bases and the J segment 5 bases; nucleotides outside the gene matches: 2. CDR1 and CDR2 (germline): MNHGY, SAAAGT. The CDR3 nucleotides are TGTGCCAGCAGTTGGACAGGGGAAACTGAAGCTTTCTTT. Its translation is CASSWTGETEAFF.

The chain combines TRBV4-1 with TRBJ1-4; D remains ambiguous. V was shortened by 0 bases and J by 11 bases, with 13 bases between the two germline ends. Per the germline V gene, CDR1 is MGHRA and CDR2 is YSYEKL. CDR3 length: 14 residues. CDR3 nucleotide sequence: TGCGCCAGCAGCCAAGAGGGTACGAATCGGAAACTGTTTTTT. As protein: CASSQEGTNRKLFF.

V usage is TRBV14 and J usage is TRBJ1-6; maybe TRBD1 (5 bases). The V and J ends lost 0 bases and 6 bases respectively, with 12 bases between them. The CDR3 is 16 amino acids. Germline CDR1 reads SGHDN; CDR2 reads FVKESK. The CDR3 reads CASSQDRVTVNSPLHF. CDR3 DNA: TGTGCCAGCAGCCAAGATCGTGTGACAGTTAATTCACCCCTCCACTTT.

The chain employs TRBV6-8 and TRBJ2-7, with 7 bases matching TRBD1. Germline CDR1 and CDR2: MNHGY and SAAAGT. The trim removed 8 bases at V and 0 bases at J, leaving 7 bases unmatched. The CDR3 is made up of 14 amino acids. For the CDR3, the DNA is TGTGCCAGCCGAAAAACAGGGGACTCCTACGAGCAGTACTTC. Its protein product is CASRKTGDSYEQYF.

This clone has a handful of counts. The rearrangement joins TRBV11-3 to TRBJ2-5, with unresolved D. CDR3 length: 14 residues. CDR1 and CDR2 from the germline V gene are SGHNT and YENEEA. The ends were cut back, 2 bases at V and 3 bases at J, with 10 bases in the middle. Here the CDR3 reads CASSLTRPKETQYF. Written as DNA, the CDR3 is TGTGCCAGCAGCTTAACCCGTCCTAAAGAGACCCAGTACTTC.

This chain uses TRBV6-4 with TRBJ2-7; D remains ambiguous. The V end was cut by 11 bases, the J end by 3 bases, with 11 bases between. Per germline, CDR1 MRHNA and CDR2 SNTAGT. CDR3 length: 11 residues. CDR3 residues: CALSRFYEQYV. In DNA, the CDR3 is TGTGCCCTTAGCCGCTTCTACGAGCAGTACGTC.

This clone occurred a few times. This sequence joins TRBV9 and TRBJ2-6, with 7 bases that match TRBD1. The junction had 3 bases not matched to a gene; V was cut back by 4 bases and J by 2 bases. The CDR3 spans 15 residues. Germline CDR1 reads SGDLS; CDR2 reads YYNGEE. The CDR3 DNA reads TGTGCCAGCAGCCAAACAGGGGCTGGGGCCAACGTCCTGACTTTC. Its protein product is CASSQTGAGANVLTF.

There are a few counts of this clone. J is TRBJ2-7 and V is TRBV28; D is ambiguous. Deletions cut 4 bases from V and 5 bases from J, with 9 bases between. The CDR3 contains 12 residues. Germline V gene sequence: CDR1 MDHEN, CDR2 SYDVKM. The CDR3 DNA reads as TGTGCCAGCAGTTCCAGTTTACACGAGCAGTACTTC. This sequence encodes CASSSSLHEQYF. The variable domain in full, with the rest retrieved from reference TRBV28 and TRBJ2-7, is DVKVTQSSRYLVKRTGEKVFLECVQDMDHENMFWYRQDPGLGLRLIYFSYDVKMKEKGDIPEGYSVSREKKERFSLILESASTNQTSMYLCASSSSLHEQYFGPGTRLTVT.

There are a few counts of this clone. The chain links TRBV19 to TRBJ1-2; 7 bases fit TRBD1. The germline CDR1 and CDR2 sequences are LNHDA and SQIVND (reference sequence). Losses at the gene ends were 6 bases for V and 6 bases for J; bases not matched to a gene: 10. The CDR3 length is 14 residues. Here the CDR3 reads CASSIQGVSNGYTF. CDR3 nucleotide sequence: TGTGCCAGTAGCATCCAGGGGGTATCAAATGGCTACACCTTC.

This clone was seen a few times. The V and J genes are TRBV6-8 and TRBJ2-2, with D maybe TRBD1 (7 bases). This CDR3 region has 16 residues. Per germline, CDR1 MNHGY and CDR2 SAAAGT. Trimming left V 1 base short and J 7 bases short, with 16 bases between. The CDR3 coding sequence is TGTGCCAGCAGTTACTTAAACAGGGGAGGAGACGGGGAGCTGTTTTTT. It codes for CASSYLNRGGDGELFF.

In this sample, this clone turned up a few times. Sequence at one end of the junction differs from germline and may be a read error. The chain combines TRBV7-6 with TRBJ1-4; D perhaps matches TRBD1 (5 bases). Germline CDR1 SGHVS, CDR2 FNYEAQ. The CDR3 is 15 amino acids. The CDR3 reads CARSLGRATNEKLFF. The DNA for the CDR3 is TGTGCCAGAAGCTTGGGACGTGCAACTAATGAAAAACTGTTTTTT.